The 32 T cell receptor beta chains reported below all come from one sample, sequenced in a study of Ad26.COV2.S vaccination and SARS-CoV-2 variants (dated by TCRdb to the early 2020s). The treatment or condition label here, explained by the study, means: about 20 received Ad26.COV2.S at low or high dose, single or two shots; roughly 5 received placebo; per-sample allocation not given. Repertoires of vaccine and placebo recipients were sequenced from samples taken on day 63 after the first injection. The protocol used for the library was the immunoSEQ multiplex PCR assay. Imported from immuneACCESS, the table was reduced by TCRdb to in-frame sequences with V and J called. These copies leave out some clones; in studies compared against another copy, an unresolved V gene accounts for under half, and the cause of the remainder is not known. The sample table holds around 450,000 clones, of which 80% to 90% were seen once. The leading ten clones occupy about 2.7% of the sample.

The input for sequencing was peripheral blood, taken in a trial of Ad26.COV2.S vaccine versus placebo. These receptor sequences come from a person between 18 and 65 years old who received the Ad26.COV2.S COVID-19 vaccine or a placebo.

This chain links TRBV7-2 with TRBJ2-5; 7 nucleotides match TRBD2. The germline CDR1 and CDR2 sequences are SGHTA and FQGNSA. V was pared by 4 bases and J by 2 bases, with 1 base of the junction left unmatched. The CDR3 length is 13 residues. The CDR3 region is CASSWTRQETQYF. CDR3 in DNA: TGTGCCAGCAGCTGGACTAGACAAGAGACCCAGTACTTC. The full variable domain, rest sourced from reference TRBV7-2 and TRBJ2-5, is GAGVSQSPSNKVTEKGKDVELRCDPISGHTALYWYRQSLGQGLEFLIYFQGNSAPDKSGLPSDRFSAERTGGSVSTLTIQRTQQEDSAVYLCASSWTRQETQYFGPGTRLLVL.

This chain uses TRBV30 with TRBJ2-3, with TRBD2 matching 8 bases. Germline values: CDR1 GTSNPN, CDR2 SVGIG (reference sequence). V gave up 4 bases and J gave up 1 base; unmatched junction bases: 10. The length of the CDR3 is 16 residues. In nucleotides, the CDR3 is TGTGCCTGGACCTATGGCGGGAGGACGGGCACAGATACGCAGTATTTT. Translated, it gives CAWTYGGRTGTDTQYF.

V gene TRBV7-3 combines with J gene TRBJ2-5; D unresolved. The germline V gene has CDR1 SGHTA and CDR2 FQGTGA. The V gene lost 3 bases and the J gene lost 5 bases, with 10 bases spanning the gap. The CDR3 has 13 amino acids. For the CDR3, the DNA is TGTGCCAGCAGCTTGGCCGGCTTGGAGACCCAGTACTTC. Residues: CASSLAGLETQYF.

This chain uses TRBV18 with TRBJ1-4, with TRBD1 identical over 10 bases. Germline V gene data show CDR1 as KGHSH and CDR2 as LQKENI. J gave up 8 bases and V 5 bases, and 8 bases lay outside the gene matches. The CDR3 spans 15 residues. As DNA, the CDR3 is TGTGCCAGCTCAACAATGACAGGGGGCTTGGAAAAACTGTTTTTT. Translation gives CASSTMTGGLEKLFF.

The V gene is TRBV5-1, the J gene TRBJ1-2, with 8 positions matching TRBD1. The CDR3 totals 14 residues. Losses at the gene ends were 0 bases for V and 6 bases for J; bases not matched to a gene: 4. Looked up from germline, CDR1 is SGHRS and CDR2 is YFSETQ. Written as DNA, the CDR3 is TGCGCCAGCAGCTTGGTCGGACAGGGAGATGGCTACACCTTC. It translates to CASSLVGQGDGYTF.

This sequence joins TRBV5-1 and TRBJ2-3, with 13 bases lining up with TRBD2. CDR3 length: 16 residues. V shed 4 bases, J shed 4 bases, and the junction held 6 bases outside the gene matches. Germline V lookup: CDR1 SGHRS, CDR2 YFSETQ. This CDR3 reads CASSRGTSGVADTQYF. The CDR3 DNA sequence: TGCGCCAGCAGCAGAGGGACTAGCGGGGTTGCAGATACGCAGTATTTT.

The chain is built from TRBV5-1 and TRBJ2-1; 7 bases line up with TRBD1. Germline trimming cut 6 bases from V and 6 bases from J; bases unmatched to any gene: 9. The CDR3 totals 14 residues. Germline V gene sequence: CDR1 SGHRS, CDR2 YFSETQ. CDR3 residues: CASNRDRAINEQFF. The CDR3 DNA follows: TGCGCCAGCAATAGAGACAGGGCGATCAATGAGCAGTTCTTC. Drawing the rest from reference TRBV5-1 and TRBJ2-1, the complete variable domain is KAGVTQTPRYLIKTRGQQVTLSCSPISGHRSVSWYQQTPGQGLQFLFEYFSETQRNKGNFPGRFSGRQFSNSRSEMNVSTLELGDSALYLCASNRDRAINEQFFGPGTRLTVL.

The rearrangement joins TRBV7-3 to TRBJ2-1; D is undetermined. V dropped 0 bases and J dropped 5 bases, with 8 bases sitting between them. The CDR3 has 14 amino acids. Looked up from germline, CDR1 is SGHTA and CDR2 is FQGTGA. This CDR3 reads CASSLTDHDNEQFF. CDR3 DNA sequence: TGTGCCAGCAGCTTAACGGACCACGACAATGAGCAGTTCTTC.

The chain links TRBV5-1 to TRBJ2-1, with unresolved D. Germline CDR1 SGHRS, CDR2 YFSETQ. Deletions cut 2 bases from V and 1 base from J, with 10 bases between. This CDR3 region has 15 residues. The CDR3 here is CASSFSSLSYNEQFF. CDR3 in DNA: TGCGCCAGCAGCTTCTCTTCCCTTTCCTACAATGAGCAGTTCTTC.

The chain joins TRBV11-2 to TRBJ2-3; maybe TRBD2 (6 bases). This CDR3 comprises 15 residues. The V end lost 5 bases, the J end lost 2 bases, and 14 bases lay between the germline ends. Germline V gene sequence: CDR1 SGHAT, CDR2 FQNNGV. CDR3 coding DNA: TGTGCCAGCAGCCCACTCGGAGGGGACACAGATACGCAGTATTTT. This gives the protein CASSPLGGDTDTQYF.

This clone was seen a single time. This sequence joins TRBV7-2 and TRBJ2-7, with 12 nucleotides matching TRBD2. The CDR3 covers 16 residues. V lost 5 bases and J lost 3; bases outside the gene matches: 8. The germline gives CDR1 SGHTA, CDR2 FQGNSA. CDR3 bases: TGTGCCAGCAGCATCAGCCTAGCGGGGGGGCTCTACGAGCAGTACTTC. Translation: CASSISLAGGLYEQYF.

The chain employs TRBV28 and TRBJ1-5; possible D gene TRBD1, 6 bases. The CDR3 sequence is 16 residues long. The V gene's germline CDR1 is MDHEN and CDR2 SYDVKM. Trimming cost V 6 bases and J 0 bases, with 15 bases left between them. The chain's CDR3 is CASRQGQLYSNQPQHF. As DNA, the CDR3 is TGTGCCAGCAGGCAAGGACAGCTTTATAGCAATCAGCCCCAGCATTTT.

DNA for the CDR3: TGTGCCAGCAGCTTTAGACTAGCGGGAGTCCCTTTAAATGAGCAGTTCTTC. Translated: CASSFRLAGVPLNEQFF. The J gene is TRBJ2-1, the V gene TRBV11-2; 12 positions agree with TRBD2. The V gene's germline CDR1 is SGHAT and CDR2 FQNNGV. This CDR3 has 17 amino acids. Unmatched junction bases numbered 10, after V lost 3 bases and J lost 7 bases.

CDR3 nucleotide sequence: TGTGCCATCAGTGGGCTAGCGGGGGGGCGATCAGAGACCCAGTACTTC. The encoded protein is CAISGLAGGRSETQYF. V is TRBV10-3 and J is TRBJ2-5; 12 bases are shared with TRBD2. Trimming removed 4 bases from V and 4 bases from J; junction bases left unmatched: 7. Germline values: CDR1 ENHRY, CDR2 SYGVKD. CDR3 length: 16 residues.

Only one count was recorded for this clone. The rearrangement joins TRBV18 to TRBJ2-7; D remains unclear. The CDR3 consists of 14 residues. The ends were cut back, 6 bases at V and 5 bases at J, with 17 bases in the middle. Germline CDR1 is KGHSH and CDR2 is LQKENI. CDR3 in DNA: TGTGCCAGCTCGCTCTCCAGGAGTAGAGACGAGCAGTACGTC. Translation: CASSLSRSRDEQYV.

The chain employs TRBV19 and TRBJ1-4, with 8 bases matching TRBD1. The V gene end was trimmed by 6 bases and the J gene end by 7 bases; junction bases not matched to a gene: 7. Germline V CDR1 and CDR2: LNHDA, SQIVND (reference sequence). CDR3 size: 14 residues. The CDR3 region has the DNA TGTGCCAGTAGGGACAGGGAAGCAGTTGAAAAACTGTTTTTT. It yields the protein CASRDREAVEKLFF.

The chain combines TRBV28 with TRBJ2-1; TRBD2 matches at 7 bases. The length of the CDR3 is 17 residues. Trimming at V came to 5 bases and at J to 0 bases, leaving 10 bases not matched to a gene. From germline, CDR1 is MDHEN and CDR2 SYDVKM. CDR3 in amino acids: CASSPWGGGSSYNEQFF. CDR3 sequence (DNA): TGTGCCAGCAGTCCCTGGGGGGGAGGGAGCTCCTACAATGAGCAGTTCTTC.

The rearrangement joins TRBV28 to TRBJ2-1; D gene ambiguous. This CDR3 is built from 10 residues. Trimming took 6 bases from V and 5 from J, leaving 2 bases between them. Germline V gene sequence: CDR1 MDHEN, CDR2 SYDVKM. The CDR3 sequence: CASSDNEQFF. CDR3 nucleotides: TGTGCCAGCAGCGACAATGAGCAGTTCTTC.

V is TRBV10-3 and J is TRBJ2-1; 12 bases agree with TRBD2. The V gene end was trimmed by 4 bases and the J gene end by 4 bases; junction bases not matched to a gene: 2. Germline V lookup: CDR1 ENHRY, CDR2 SYGVKD. The CDR3 covers 15 residues. CDR3 region: CAISATSGSYNEQFF. In DNA, the CDR3 is TGTGCCATCAGTGCGACTAGCGGGAGTTACAATGAGCAGTTCTTC.

The rearrangement joins TRBV2 to TRBJ1-1; D is unresolved. V was pared by 7 bases and J by 1 base, with 13 bases between. There are 14 residues in the CDR3. Per the germline V gene, CDR1 is SNHLY and CDR2 is FYNNEI. CDR3 DNA: TGTGCCAGCACCTCCGTAGTCACGAACACTGAAGCTTTCTTT. Residues: CASTSVVTNTEAFF.

The V and J genes are TRBV6-5 and TRBJ1-3; D unclear. There are 13 residues in the CDR3. Germline V lookup: CDR1 MNHEY, CDR2 SVGAGI. Trimming pared 6 bases from V and 4 bases from J, leaving 10 bases between. In DNA form, the CDR3 reads TGTGCCAGCAGCGGACTGGAAGGAAACACCATATATTTT. Protein: CASSGLEGNTIYF.

This chain connects TRBV28 to TRBJ2-2; 7 nucleotides agree with TRBD1. Germline-derived CDR1 and CDR2 are MDHEN and SYDVKM. The CDR3 spans 14 residues. The V and J ends lost 6 bases and 2 bases, in that order; junction bases with no gene match: 3. CDR3 bases: TGTGCCAGCAGGACAGGGTTTAACACCGGGGAGCTGTTTTTT. Translating it yields CASRTGFNTGELFF.

The CDR3: CASSPGTVEKLFF. CDR3 bases: TGTGCCAGCAGCCCGGGGACAGTAGAAAAACTGTTTTTT. This chain joins TRBV5-8 and TRBJ1-4, with 7 nucleotides matching TRBD1. The CDR3 has 13 amino acids. CDR1 and CDR2 (germline): SGHTS, YDEGEE. With V trimmed by 4 bases and J by 8 bases, 5 bases remained unmatched.

The rearrangement joins TRBV5-1 to TRBJ2-5; TRBD1 agrees at 7 bases. Germline CDR1 reads SGHRS; CDR2 reads YFSETQ. With V trimmed by 1 base and J by 5 bases, 5 bases remained unmatched. The CDR3 is 14 residues long. CDR3 DNA sequence: TGCGCCAGCAGCTTGACAGGGGCTGGGGAGACCCAGTACTTC. This gives the protein CASSLTGAGETQYF.

This clone appeared a single time. This sequence joins TRBV7-2 and TRBJ1-4; no clear D. V was pared by 5 bases and J by 1 base, with 11 bases between. Germline values: CDR1 SGHTA, CDR2 FQGNSA. The CDR3 length is 15 residues. The CDR3 coding sequence is TGTGCCAGCAGCCAACCCGGGCGAACTAATGAAAAACTGTTTTTT. It yields the protein CASSQPGRTNEKLFF.

The V call is TRBV5-4, the J call TRBJ1-1; a possible D gene is TRBD1 (5 bases). The CDR3 consists of 17 residues. Germline V lookup: CDR1 SGHNT, CDR2 YYREEE (reference sequence). V was trimmed by 1 base and J by 0 bases, leaving 16 bases between them. The CDR3 region has the DNA TGTGCCAGCAGCTTGAGGGTTCTCGGGACCTTGAACACTGAAGCTTTCTTT. As protein: CASSLRVLGTLNTEAFF.

The chain recombines TRBV3-1 (or the pseudogene TRBV3-2) with TRBJ1-2; 7 nucleotides line up with TRBD1. The CDR3 contains 14 residues. V trimming: 3 bases; J trimming: 3 bases; junction bases outside the gene matches: 4. Germline CDR1 LGHDT, CDR2 YNNKEL (reference sequence). The CDR3 coding sequence is TGTGCCAGCAGCCACCATGGGACAGACTATGGCTACACCTTC. Its protein product is CASSHHGTDYGYTF.

The chain couples TRBV27 to TRBJ2-3, with D possibly matching TRBD1 (6 bases). CDR3 length equals 15 residues. The V end lost 4 bases, the J end lost 4 bases, and 15 bases lay between the germline ends. Per the germline V gene, CDR1 is MNHEY and CDR2 is SMNVEV (reference sequence). CDR3 bases: TGTGCCAGCAGTTGGGCAGGGGCAGAGCCAGATACGCAGTATTTT. Amino acids: CASSWAGAEPDTQYF.

V usage is TRBV24-1 and J usage is TRBJ1-5; D perhaps matches TRBD1 (5 bases). V was shortened by 7 bases and J by 3 bases, with 12 bases between the two germline ends. Germline V CDR1 and CDR2: KGHDR, SFDVKD. This CDR3 comprises 14 residues. Here the CDR3 DNA reads TGTGCCACCAGACAGGTTTCGGACAATCAGCCCCAGCATTTT. Amino acids: CATRQVSDNQPQHF.

CDR3 DNA sequence: TGCGCCAGCAGCCCCTCCGGGGGGGATTATGGCTACACCTTC. Translated: CASSPSGGDYGYTF. This chain connects TRBV4-1 to TRBJ1-2; perhaps TRBD1 as D (5 bases). Germline V gene data show CDR1 as MGHRA and CDR2 as YSYEKL. The V end lost 4 bases, the J end lost 5 bases, and 14 bases lay between the germline ends. This CDR3 is 14 amino acids long.

Concerning this clone: The junction departs from germline at one end; a sequencing error may be responsible. The rearrangement joins TRBV7-9 to TRBJ2-1, with a weak D call TRBD2 (6 bases). Germline V gene lookup returns CDR1 SEHNR and CDR2 FQNEAQ (reference sequence). The CDR3 extends over 12 amino acids. DNA for the CDR3: TGTGCCAGCAGCCTAGCGTCCGATGAGCAGTTCTTC. Translated, it gives CASSLASDEQFF.

This clone showed up just once. The chain joins TRBV7-2 to TRBJ1-2, with 9 bases identical to TRBD1. Germline V gene lookup returns CDR1 SGHTA and CDR2 FQGNSA. CDR3 length: 16 residues. V trimming: 8 bases; J trimming: 9 bases; junction bases outside the gene matches: 19. In DNA form, the CDR3 reads TGTGCCAGCTCATCCCGGGACAGGGACCCGCTAGGATGCTACACCTTC. Translation gives CASSSRDRDPLGCYTF.